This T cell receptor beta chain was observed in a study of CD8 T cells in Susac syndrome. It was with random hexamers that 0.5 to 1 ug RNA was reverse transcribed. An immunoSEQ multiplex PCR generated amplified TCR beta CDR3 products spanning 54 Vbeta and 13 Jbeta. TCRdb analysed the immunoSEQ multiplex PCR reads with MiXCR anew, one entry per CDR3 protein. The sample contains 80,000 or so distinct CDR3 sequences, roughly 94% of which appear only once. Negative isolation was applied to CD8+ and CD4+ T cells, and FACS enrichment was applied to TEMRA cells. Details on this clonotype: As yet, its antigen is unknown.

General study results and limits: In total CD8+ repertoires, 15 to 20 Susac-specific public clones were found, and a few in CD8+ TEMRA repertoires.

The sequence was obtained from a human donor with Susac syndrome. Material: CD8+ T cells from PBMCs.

The DNA of the CDR3 is TGTGCCAGCCGCGTGAGGGGGGCGGGGGAAAAACTGTTTTTT. It encodes CASRVRGAGEKLFF. The rearrangement links TRBV27 to TRBJ1-4, with a possible D match to TRBD1 (6 bases). The CDR3 is 14 amino acids. From germline, CDR1 is MNHEY and CDR2 SMNVEV (reference sequence). V was pared by 8 bases and J by 8 bases, with 18 bases between.